This T cell receptor (beta chain) was recovered during a study of low-dose radiotherapy and immunotherapy resistance in tumors. Turning to the study itself: Aspirin 300 mg was given orally each day for four cycles from cycle 1 day 1.

The CDR3 contains 17 residues. Germline V gene lookup returns CDR1 SEHNR and CDR2 FQNEAQ (reference sequence). The V segment lost 0 bases and the J segment 4 bases; nucleotides outside the gene matches: 7. Time point here: before trial treatment. Patients who could take part had advanced solid tumors with no tumor-infiltrating lymphocytes. TRAV- and TRBV-specific primers, spanning alpha and beta chains, primed first-strand cDNA. TCRs were amplified for roughly 20 PCR cycles with a constant-region primer and V-primer adapter. MiXCR, run by TCRdb on the reads, gives a single entry per CDR3 protein. The table has tens of thousands of distinct CDR3 sequences, 25% seen once.

This clonotype originated in a male donor with prostate cancer. The J gene is TRBJ2-7, the V gene TRBV7-9; TRBD1 matches at 12 bases. The sequences come from PBMCs, collected before treatment. The CDR3 region is CASSLAGGTGGGYEQYF. CDR3 DNA: TGTGCCAGCAGCTTAGCAGGCGGGACAGGGGGCGGGTACGAGCAGTACTTC.